The rows below give T cell receptor beta chains drawn from one sample of a study of early stage breast cancer tumors. Repertoires were generated with immunoSEQ multiplex PCR, while TCRdb's copy carries only in-frame clones and drops some. The sample has about 31,000 clones; roughly 80% are singletons. The specimen sequenced was blood. The origin of the receptors is a person aged 40-50 years with breast cancer. Both conserved end residues are part of each CDR3. Each record gives: D gene, clone size, J gene, V gene, CDR3 protein, CDR3 DNA. The D gene is left open where the match is weak. Clone size appears in some rows only: once, few, many, or a class for an expanded clone.

d_gene: .; abundance: .; j_gene: TRBJ2-3; v_gene: TRBV30; CDR3aa: CAWSVPRGFTDTQYF; CDR3nt: TGTGCCTGGAGTGTACCACGGGGCTTCACAGATACGCAGTATTTT
d_gene: .; abundance: few; j_gene: TRBJ1-2; v_gene: TRBV4-2; CDR3aa: CASSRNSYGYTF; CDR3nt: TGTGCCAGCAGCCGCAACAGCTATGGCTACACCTTC
d_gene: .; abundance: .; j_gene: TRBJ2-1; v_gene: TRBV10-3; CDR3aa: CAISESTGEQFF; CDR3nt: TGTGCCATCAGTGAGTCCACAGGGGAGCAGTTCTTC
d_gene: .; abundance: .; j_gene: TRBJ1-3; v_gene: TRBV7-2; CDR3aa: CASSLAAHYAAGNTIYF; CDR3nt: TGTGCCAGCAGCTTAGCCGCCCATTATGCGGCTGGAAACACCATATATTTT
d_gene: TRBD2; abundance: few; j_gene: TRBJ2-5; v_gene: TRBV4-2; CDR3aa: CASSQGTSGRDRETQYF; CDR3nt: TGTGCCAGCAGCCAAGGGACTAGCGGGAGGGACCGGGAGACCCAGTACTTC
d_gene: .; abundance: .; j_gene: TRBJ1-5; v_gene: TRBV6-1; CDR3aa: CASAAEVNQPQHF; CDR3nt: TGTGCCAGCGCTGCTGAGGTCAATCAGCCCCAGCATTTT
d_gene: TRBD2; abundance: .; j_gene: TRBJ2-5; v_gene: TRBV6-5; CDR3aa: CATRDYPQETQYF; CDR3nt: TGTGCCACCCGGGACTACCCCCAAGAGACCCAGTACTTC
d_gene: TRBD2; abundance: .; j_gene: TRBJ2-3; v_gene: TRBV7-2; CDR3aa: CASSLGLAGGWGTDTQYF; CDR3nt: TGTGCCAGCAGCTTAGGACTAGCGGGAGGGTGGGGCACAGATACGCAGTATTTT
d_gene: .; abundance: .; j_gene: TRBJ1-2; v_gene: TRBV19; CDR3aa: CASSIYGHNYGYTF; CDR3nt: TGTGCCAGTAGTATTTACGGACATAACTATGGCTACACCTTC
d_gene: .; abundance: .; j_gene: TRBJ2-1; v_gene: TRBV28; CDR3aa: CASSPGPSNEQFF; CDR3nt: TGTGCCAGCAGTCCGGGGCCAAGCAATGAGCAGTTCTTC
d_gene: TRBD1; abundance: .; j_gene: TRBJ1-5; v_gene: TRBV19; CDR3aa: CASSSPPGTDYNQPQHF; CDR3nt: TGTGCCAGTAGTTCACCACCCGGGACAGATTACAATCAGCCCCAGCATTTT
d_gene: .; abundance: medium-sized; j_gene: TRBJ2-1; v_gene: TRBV14; CDR3aa: CASSRTAYNEQFF; CDR3nt: TGTGCCAGCAGCCGGACAGCCTACAATGAGCAGTTCTTC
d_gene: .; abundance: .; j_gene: TRBJ2-1; v_gene: TRBV7-6; CDR3aa: CASSFPGTGHNEQFF; CDR3nt: TGTGCCAGCAGCTTCCCCGGGACGGGGCACAATGAGCAGTTCTTC
d_gene: TRBD2; abundance: .; j_gene: TRBJ2-7; v_gene: TRBV13; CDR3aa: CASSLGTSGSYEQYF; CDR3nt: TGTGCCAGCAGCTTAGGGACTAGCGGATCCTACGAGCAGTACTTC
d_gene: TRBD1; abundance: few; j_gene: TRBJ2-7; v_gene: TRBV6-1; CDR3aa: CASSEYRGVNEQYF; CDR3nt: TGTGCCAGCAGTGAATACAGGGGGGTTAACGAGCAGTACTTC
d_gene: .; abundance: .; j_gene: TRBJ1-1; v_gene: TRBV7-8; CDR3aa: CASSLKGQLGSTEAFF; CDR3nt: TGTGCCAGCAGCCTAAAGGGCCAGCTCGGGTCCACTGAAGCTTTCTTT
d_gene: TRBD1; abundance: .; j_gene: TRBJ1-2; v_gene: TRBV6-5; CDR3aa: CASSTEAGGVGYTF; CDR3nt: TGTGCCAGCAGCACGGAGGCAGGGGGCGTTGGCTACACCTTC
d_gene: TRBD2; abundance: .; j_gene: TRBJ2-1; v_gene: TRBV11-3; CDR3aa: CASSLEGGRARNEQFF; CDR3nt: TGTGCCAGCAGCTTAGAAGGCGGGAGGGCCCGGAATGAGCAGTTCTTC
d_gene: TRBD2; abundance: few; j_gene: TRBJ2-7; v_gene: TRBV5-4; CDR3aa: CASSDGLAREQYF; CDR3nt: TGTGCCAGCAGCGATGGACTAGCTCGGGAGCAGTACTTC
d_gene: TRBD1; abundance: .; j_gene: TRBJ1-2; v_gene: TRBV27; CDR3aa: CASGVQGSSGTGYTF; CDR3nt: TGTGCCAGCGGGGTACAGGGGAGTTCGGGCACGGGCTACACCTTC
d_gene: .; abundance: .; j_gene: TRBJ2-1; v_gene: TRBV11-3; CDR3aa: CASSLDRLANEQFF; CDR3nt: TGTGCCAGCAGCTTAGACCGGCTGGCAAATGAGCAGTTCTTC
d_gene: .; abundance: once; j_gene: TRBJ2-1; v_gene: TRBV3-1/TRBV3-2; CDR3aa: CASRPWFF; CDR3nt: TGTGCCAGCAGGCCCTGGTTCTTC